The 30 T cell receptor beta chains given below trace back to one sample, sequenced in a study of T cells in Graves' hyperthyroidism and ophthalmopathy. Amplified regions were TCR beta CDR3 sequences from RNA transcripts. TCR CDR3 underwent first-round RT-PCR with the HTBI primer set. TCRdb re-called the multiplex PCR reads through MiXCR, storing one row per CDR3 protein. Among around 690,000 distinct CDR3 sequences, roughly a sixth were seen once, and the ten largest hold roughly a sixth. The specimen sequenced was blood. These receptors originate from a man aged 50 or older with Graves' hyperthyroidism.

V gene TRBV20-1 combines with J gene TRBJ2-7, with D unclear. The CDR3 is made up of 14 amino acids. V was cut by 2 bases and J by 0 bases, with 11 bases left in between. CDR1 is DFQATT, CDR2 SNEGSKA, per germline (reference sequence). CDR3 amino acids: CSARPAVSSYEQYF. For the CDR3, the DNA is TGCAGTGCTAGACCCGCCGTGAGCTCCTACGAGCAGTACTTC.

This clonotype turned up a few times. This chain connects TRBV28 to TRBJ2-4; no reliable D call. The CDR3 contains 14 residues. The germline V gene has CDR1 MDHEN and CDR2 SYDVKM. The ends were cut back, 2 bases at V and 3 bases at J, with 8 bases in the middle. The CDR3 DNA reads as TGTGCCAGCAGTTTAATGGGCGGCAAAAACATTCAGTACTTC. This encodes CASSLMGGKNIQYF.

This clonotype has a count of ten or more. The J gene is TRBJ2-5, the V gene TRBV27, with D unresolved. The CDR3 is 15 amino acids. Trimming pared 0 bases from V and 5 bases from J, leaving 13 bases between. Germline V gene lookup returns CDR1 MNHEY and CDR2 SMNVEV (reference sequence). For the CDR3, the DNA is TGTGCCAGCAGTTTATCGTGGCAGGTAATGGAGACCCAGTACTTC. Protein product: CASSLSWQVMETQYF.

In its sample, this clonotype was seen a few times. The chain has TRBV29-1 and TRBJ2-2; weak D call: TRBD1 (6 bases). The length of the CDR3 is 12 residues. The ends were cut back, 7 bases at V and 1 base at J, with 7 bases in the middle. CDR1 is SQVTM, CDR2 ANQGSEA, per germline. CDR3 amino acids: CSGTVNTGELFF. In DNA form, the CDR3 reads TGCAGCGGGACAGTGAACACCGGGGAGCTGTTTTTT.

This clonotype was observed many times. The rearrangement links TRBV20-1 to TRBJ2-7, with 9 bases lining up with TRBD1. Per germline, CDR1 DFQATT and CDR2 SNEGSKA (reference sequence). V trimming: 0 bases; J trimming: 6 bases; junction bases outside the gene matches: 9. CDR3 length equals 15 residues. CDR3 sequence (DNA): TGCAGTGCTAGAGATGGGGGACAGGGTAGGAGCGAGCAGTACTTC. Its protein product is CSARDGGQGRSEQYF.

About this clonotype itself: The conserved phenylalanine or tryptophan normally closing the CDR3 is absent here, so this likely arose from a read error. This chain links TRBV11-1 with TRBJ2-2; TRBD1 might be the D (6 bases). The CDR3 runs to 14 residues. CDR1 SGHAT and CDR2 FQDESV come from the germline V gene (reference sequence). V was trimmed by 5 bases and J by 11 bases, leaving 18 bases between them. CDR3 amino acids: CASSPLQGIGELFC. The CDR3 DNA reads TGTGCCAGCAGCCCATTACAGGGAATCGGCGAGCTGTTTTGT.

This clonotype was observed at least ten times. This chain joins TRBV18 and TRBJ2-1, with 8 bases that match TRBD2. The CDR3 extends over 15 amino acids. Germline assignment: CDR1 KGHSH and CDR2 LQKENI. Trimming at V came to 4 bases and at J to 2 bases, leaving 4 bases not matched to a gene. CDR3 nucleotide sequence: TGTGCCAGCTCACTCGTAGCGGGGACCTACAATGAGCAGTTCTTC. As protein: CASSLVAGTYNEQFF.

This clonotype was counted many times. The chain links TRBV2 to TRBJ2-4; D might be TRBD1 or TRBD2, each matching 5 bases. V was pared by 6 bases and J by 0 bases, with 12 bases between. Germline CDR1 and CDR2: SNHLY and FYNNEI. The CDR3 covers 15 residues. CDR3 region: CASRVEGIAKNIQYF. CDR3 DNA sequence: TGTGCCAGCAGGGTCGAGGGGATAGCCAAAAACATTCAGTACTTC.

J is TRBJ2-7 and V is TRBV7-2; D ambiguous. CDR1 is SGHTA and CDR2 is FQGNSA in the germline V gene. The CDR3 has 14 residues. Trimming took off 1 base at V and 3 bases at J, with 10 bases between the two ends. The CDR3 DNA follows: TGTGCCAGCAGCTTAGGGGCTATGGGCTACGAGCAGTACTTC. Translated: CASSLGAMGYEQYF.

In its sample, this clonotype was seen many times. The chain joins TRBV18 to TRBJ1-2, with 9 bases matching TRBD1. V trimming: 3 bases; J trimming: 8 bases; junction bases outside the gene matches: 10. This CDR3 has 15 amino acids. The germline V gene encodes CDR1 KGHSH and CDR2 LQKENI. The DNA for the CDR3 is TGTGCCAGCTCACCCGAGCAGGGACAGGGCTTCGGCTACACCTTC. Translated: CASSPEQGQGFGYTF.

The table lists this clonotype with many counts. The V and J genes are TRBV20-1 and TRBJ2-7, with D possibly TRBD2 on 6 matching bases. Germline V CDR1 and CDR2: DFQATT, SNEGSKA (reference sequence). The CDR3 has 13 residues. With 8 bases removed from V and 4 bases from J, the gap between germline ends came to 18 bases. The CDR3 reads CSPRENLRYEQYF. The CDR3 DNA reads TGCAGTCCCCGGGAGAACCTCCGTTACGAGCAGTACTTC.

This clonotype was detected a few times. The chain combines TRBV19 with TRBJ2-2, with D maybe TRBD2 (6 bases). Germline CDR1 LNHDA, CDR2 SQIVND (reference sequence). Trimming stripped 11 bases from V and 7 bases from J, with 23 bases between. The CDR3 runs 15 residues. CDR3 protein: CASMRAGKIDGELFF. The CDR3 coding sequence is TGTGCCTCAATGCGGGCGGGGAAGATAGACGGGGAGCTGTTTTTT. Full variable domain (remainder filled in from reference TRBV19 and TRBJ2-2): DGGITQSPKYLFRKEGQNVTLSCEQNLNHDAMYWYRQDPGQGLRLIYYSQIVNDFQKGDIAEGYSVSREKKESFPLTVTSAQKNPTAFYLCASMRAGKIDGELFFGEGSRLTVL.

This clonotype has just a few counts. CDR3 DNA sequence: TGTGCCAGCAGCCAGCGGGACAGGGAGGGCTCTGGGGCCAACGTCCTGACTTTC. It specifies CASSQRDREGSGANVLTF. The chain uses TRBV7-9 and TRBJ2-6; TRBD1 matches 9 bases. The CDR3 consists of 18 residues. Losses at the gene ends were 5 bases for V and 0 bases for J; bases not matched to a gene: 8. Germline values: CDR1 SEHNR, CDR2 FQNEAQ (reference sequence).

Here the CDR3 reads CASSYVGTAQETQYF. The CDR3, as DNA: TGTGCCAGCAGTTACGTAGGGACAGCCCAAGAGACCCAGTACTTC. The gene calls are TRBV6-2 or TRBV6-3 and TRBJ2-5; 7 bases are a match to TRBD1. The CDR3 totals 15 residues. The trim removed 2 bases at V and 1 base at J, leaving 4 bases unmatched. Germline V gene lookup returns CDR1 MNHEY and CDR2 SVGEGT.

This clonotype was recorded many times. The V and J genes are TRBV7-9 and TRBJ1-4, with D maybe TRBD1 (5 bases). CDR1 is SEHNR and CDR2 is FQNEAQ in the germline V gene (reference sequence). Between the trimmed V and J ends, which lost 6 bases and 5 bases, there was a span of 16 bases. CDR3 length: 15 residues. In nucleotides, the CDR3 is TGTGCCAGCAGACCCACCGACAGCCACAATGAAAAACTGTTTTTT. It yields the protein CASRPTDSHNEKLFF.

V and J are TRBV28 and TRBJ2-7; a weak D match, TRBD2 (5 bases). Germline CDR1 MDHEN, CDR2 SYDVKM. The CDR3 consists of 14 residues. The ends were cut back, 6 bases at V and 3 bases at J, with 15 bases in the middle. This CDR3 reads CASSPRGVVYEQYF. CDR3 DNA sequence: TGTGCCAGCAGCCCCCGGGGTGTGGTCTACGAGCAGTACTTC.

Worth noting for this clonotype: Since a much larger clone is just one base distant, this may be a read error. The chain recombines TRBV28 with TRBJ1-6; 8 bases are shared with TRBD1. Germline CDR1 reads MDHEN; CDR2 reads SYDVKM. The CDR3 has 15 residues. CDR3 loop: CASSFTGGYNSPVHF. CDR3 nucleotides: TGTGCCAGCAGTTTCACAGGGGGTTATAATTCACCCGTCCACTTT.

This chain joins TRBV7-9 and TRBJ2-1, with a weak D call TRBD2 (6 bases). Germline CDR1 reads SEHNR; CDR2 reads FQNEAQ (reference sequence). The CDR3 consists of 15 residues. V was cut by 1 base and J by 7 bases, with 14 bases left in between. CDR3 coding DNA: TGTGCCAGCAGCTTAGTGGTAGGGGAGGCGAATGAGCAGTTCTTC. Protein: CASSLVVGEANEQFF.

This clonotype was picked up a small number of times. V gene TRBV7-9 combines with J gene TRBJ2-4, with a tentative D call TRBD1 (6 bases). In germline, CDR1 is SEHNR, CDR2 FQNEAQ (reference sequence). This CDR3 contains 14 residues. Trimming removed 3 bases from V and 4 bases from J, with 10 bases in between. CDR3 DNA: TGTGCCAGCAGCTTGGGGACAAGGAAAAACATTCAGTACTTC. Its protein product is CASSLGTRKNIQYF.

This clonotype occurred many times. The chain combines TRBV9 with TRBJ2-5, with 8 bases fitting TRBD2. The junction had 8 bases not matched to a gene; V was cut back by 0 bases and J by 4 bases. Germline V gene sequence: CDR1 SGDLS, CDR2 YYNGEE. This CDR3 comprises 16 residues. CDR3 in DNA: TGTGCCAGCAGCGTAGCGGGAGGGCCCTTTATAGAGACCCAGTACTTC. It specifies CASSVAGGPFIETQYF.

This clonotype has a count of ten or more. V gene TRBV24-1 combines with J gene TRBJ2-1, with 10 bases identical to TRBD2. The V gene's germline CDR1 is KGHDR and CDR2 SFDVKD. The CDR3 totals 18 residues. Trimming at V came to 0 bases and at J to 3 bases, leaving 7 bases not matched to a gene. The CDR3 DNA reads TGTGCCACCAGTGATTTGGGGACTAGCGCACATGGCTACAATGAGCAGTTCTTC. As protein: CATSDLGTSAHGYNEQFF.

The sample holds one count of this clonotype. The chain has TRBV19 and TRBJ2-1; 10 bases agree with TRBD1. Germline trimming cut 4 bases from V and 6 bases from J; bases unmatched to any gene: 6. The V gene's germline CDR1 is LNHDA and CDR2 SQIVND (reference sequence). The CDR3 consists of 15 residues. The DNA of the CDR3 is TGTGCCAGTAGTAGGGACAGGGGAAGGGTCAATGAGCAGTTCTTC. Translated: CASSRDRGRVNEQFF.

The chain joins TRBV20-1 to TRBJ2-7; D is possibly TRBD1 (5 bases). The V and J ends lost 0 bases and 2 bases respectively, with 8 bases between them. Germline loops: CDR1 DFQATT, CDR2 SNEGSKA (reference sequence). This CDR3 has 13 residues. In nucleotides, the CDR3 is TGCAGTGCTAGAGACAGGGCGACCTACGAGCAGTACTTC. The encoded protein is CSARDRATYEQYF.

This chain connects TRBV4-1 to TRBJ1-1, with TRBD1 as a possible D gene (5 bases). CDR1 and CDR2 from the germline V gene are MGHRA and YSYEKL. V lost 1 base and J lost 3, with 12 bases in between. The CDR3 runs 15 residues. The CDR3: CASSQGPGRDTEAFF. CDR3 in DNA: TGCGCCAGCAGCCAAGGACCAGGGCGAGACACTGAAGCTTTCTTT.

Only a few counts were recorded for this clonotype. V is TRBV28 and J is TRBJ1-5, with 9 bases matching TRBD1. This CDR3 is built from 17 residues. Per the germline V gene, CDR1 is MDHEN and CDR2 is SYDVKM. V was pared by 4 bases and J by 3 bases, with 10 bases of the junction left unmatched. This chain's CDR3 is CASSSNRGPLFNQPQHF. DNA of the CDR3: TGTGCCAGCAGTTCAAACAGGGGGCCCCTATTCAATCAGCCCCAGCATTTT.

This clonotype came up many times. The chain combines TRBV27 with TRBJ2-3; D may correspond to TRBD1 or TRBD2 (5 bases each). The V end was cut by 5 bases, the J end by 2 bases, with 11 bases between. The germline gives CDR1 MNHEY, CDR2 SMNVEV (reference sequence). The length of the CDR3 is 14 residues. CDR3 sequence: CASSTGRDTDTQYF. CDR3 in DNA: TGTGCCAGCAGTACGGGACGGGACACAGATACGCAGTATTTT.

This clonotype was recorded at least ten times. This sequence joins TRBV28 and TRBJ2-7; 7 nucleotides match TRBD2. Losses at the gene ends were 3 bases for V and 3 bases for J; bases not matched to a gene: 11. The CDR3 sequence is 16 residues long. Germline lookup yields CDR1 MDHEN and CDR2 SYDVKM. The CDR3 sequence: CASSLAKGLLSYEQYF. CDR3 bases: TGTGCCAGCAGTTTGGCAAAGGGACTACTGAGCTACGAGCAGTACTTC.

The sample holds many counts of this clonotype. CDR3 coding DNA: TGTGCCAGCAGCCGGACTAGCGGGGAAACCTACGAGCAGTACTTC. Protein sequence: CASSRTSGETYEQYF. V and J are TRBV11-1 and TRBJ2-7; TRBD2 matches 12 bases. V shed 5 bases and J 2 bases; nucleotides not matched to a gene: 4. From germline, CDR1 is SGHAT and CDR2 FQDESV (reference sequence). CDR3 size: 15 residues.

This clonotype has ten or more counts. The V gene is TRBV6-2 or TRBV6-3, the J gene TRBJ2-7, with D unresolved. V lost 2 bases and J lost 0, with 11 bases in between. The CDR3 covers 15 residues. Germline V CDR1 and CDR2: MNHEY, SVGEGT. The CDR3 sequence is CASSYAVKSSYEQYF. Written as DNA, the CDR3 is TGTGCCAGCAGTTACGCGGTGAAAAGCTCCTACGAGCAGTACTTC.

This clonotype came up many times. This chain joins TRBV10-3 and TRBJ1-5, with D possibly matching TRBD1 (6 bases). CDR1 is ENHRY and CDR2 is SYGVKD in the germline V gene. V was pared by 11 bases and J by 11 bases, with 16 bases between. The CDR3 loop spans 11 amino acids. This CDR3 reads CAAGGGPAQHF. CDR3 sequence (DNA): TGTGCCGCAGGAGGGGGACCGGCCCAGCATTTT.